The T cell receptor (beta chain) described here comes from a study of blood T cell repertoires in COVID-19. Study overall: COVID-19 samples collected from the United States, Italy and Spain covered acute and convalescent phases.

With regard to this clone: The junction does not match germline at one end; this may be a read error.

From germline, CDR1 is SSHAT and CDR2 FNYEAQ (reference sequence). CDR3 length: 16 residues. As originally analysed: Reference gene primer amplification yielded estimated nucleated cell counts. Method: immunoSEQ multiplex PCR; TCRdb's copy keeps in-frame clones and lacks some. V and J calls and clone size follow that table, whereas D and trimming were derived from the DNA. The sample holds 140,000 to 150,000 clones, about 87% seen once. The TCR originated in a man between 50 and 59 years old who had recovered from COVID-19. The rearrangement uses TRBV7-7 and TRBJ2-7; D is possibly TRBD1 (5 bases). Sequencing was carried out using peripheral blood. The CDR3 nucleotides are TGTGCTAGCAGCGCCACCGGTCCCGACCAGGGCTACGAGCAGTACTTC. As protein: CASSATGPDQGYEQYF.